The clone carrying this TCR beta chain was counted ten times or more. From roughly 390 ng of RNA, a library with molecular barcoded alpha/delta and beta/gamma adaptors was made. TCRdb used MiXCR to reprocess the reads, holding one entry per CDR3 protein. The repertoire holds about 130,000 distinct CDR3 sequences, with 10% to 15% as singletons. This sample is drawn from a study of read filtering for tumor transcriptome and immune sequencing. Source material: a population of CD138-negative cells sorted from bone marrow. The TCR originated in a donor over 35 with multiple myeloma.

CDR3 sequence reads: CASSSTSKPSTDTQYF. CDR3 in DNA: TGTGCCAGCAGTTCAACTAGTAAACCGAGCACAGATACGCAGTATTTT. This chain uses TRBV6-5 with TRBJ2-3, with D perhaps TRBD2 (5 bases). The V and J ends lost 4 bases and 0 bases respectively, with 14 bases between them. CDR1 and CDR2 (germline): MNHEY, SVGAGI. The CDR3 is 16 amino acids.